The source of this T cell receptor beta chain is a study of blood T cell repertoires in COVID-19. Turning to the study itself: Sites across the United States, Italy and Spain contributed samples from acute and convalescent COVID-19.

Repertoires were generated with immunoSEQ multiplex PCR, while TCRdb's copy carries only in-frame clones and drops some. The sample shows roughly 86,000 clones, over 75% of them seen only once. Germline V gene data show CDR1 as SGHNT and CDR2 as YYREEE (reference sequence). The CDR3 sequence is 14 residues long. V was clipped by 4 bases and J by 8 bases; unmatched bases: 8. Sequencing was done on a sample of peripheral blood. This clonotype originated in an elderly woman with COVID-19, enrolled during active disease. The V and J genes are TRBV5-4 and TRBJ1-4; 7 bases agree with TRBD1. The CDR3 DNA sequence: TGTGCCAGCAGCACCCGGACAGGAGGGGAAAAACTGTTTTTT. Translation gives CASSTRTGGEKLFF.